Below, 25 T cell receptor beta chains from the same sample are listed, as sequenced in a study of patients and donors after allogeneic stem cell transplantation. MiXCR was run by TCRdb on the RT-PCR reads, yielding one entry per CDR3 protein. The sample includes over 65,000 distinct CDR3 sequences, around a quarter of them seen just once. Sequencing was performed on blood, either unsorted or a sorted T cell fraction (not recorded which). The receptors shown here come from a human donor who was either an allogeneic HSCT recipient or a stem cell or donor lymphocyte infusion donor (not recorded which). It is not recorded whose cells these are; they may come from a transplant donor.

V is TRBV4-3 and J is TRBJ2-3; tentative D call: TRBD1 (6 bases). Trimming took off 0 bases at V and 2 bases at J, with 12 bases between the two ends. Germline V CDR1 and CDR2: LGHNA, YSLEER. The CDR3 is 16 amino acids. The CDR3 DNA reads TGCGCCAGCAGCCAAGATCCAGGGGCGAACACAGATACGCAGTATTTT. Translating it yields CASSQDPGANTDTQYF.

The chain couples TRBV19 to TRBJ1-2, with D perhaps TRBD1 (5 bases). This CDR3 comprises 12 residues. CDR1 and CDR2 from the germline V gene are LNHDA and SQIVND (reference sequence). V was pared by 3 bases and J by 8 bases, with 10 bases between. The CDR3 reads CASSIVGDGYTF. DNA for the CDR3: TGTGCCAGTAGTATCGTGGGGGACGGCTACACCTTC. Full variable domain (remainder filled in from reference TRBV19 and TRBJ1-2): DGGITQSPKYLFRKEGQNVTLSCEQNLNHDAMYWYRQDPGQGLRLIYYSQIVNDFQKGDIAEGYSVSREKKESFPLTVTSAQKNPTAFYLCASSIVGDGYTFGSGTRLTVV.

The chain combines TRBV5-6 with TRBJ2-7, with 8 positions matching TRBD1. The germline CDR1 and CDR2 sequences are SGHDT and YYEEEE. V was pared by 1 base and J by 0 bases, with 3 bases of the junction left unmatched. The length of the CDR3 is 15 residues. The CDR3 spells CASSLFGQGSYEQYF. The CDR3 DNA reads as TGTGCCAGCAGCTTGTTCGGACAGGGCTCCTACGAGCAGTACTTC.

The chain employs TRBV2 and TRBJ1-3; D might be TRBD1 (5 bases). The length of the CDR3 is 15 residues. The germline V gene encodes CDR1 SNHLY and CDR2 FYNNEI. Trimming removed 6 bases at V and 0 bases at J, with 12 bases between. The CDR3 protein is CASSHGGFSGNTIYF. CDR3 sequence (DNA): TGTGCCAGCAGCCATGGGGGATTCTCTGGAAACACCATATATTTT.

In its sample, this clonotype was seen a few times. The V call is TRBV25-1, the J call TRBJ1-6; 7 positions agree with TRBD1. The germline V gene has CDR1 MGHDK and CDR2 SYGVNS. This CDR3 contains 15 residues. The ends lost 4 bases at V and 10 bases at J; junction bases unmatched: 10. The CDR3 nucleotides read TGTGCCAGCAGTGGCGACAGGGAGGGTTTCTCACCCCTCCACTTT. Translating gives CASSGDREGFSPLHF.

CDR3 sequence reads: CASSHLIIGTGFPNQPQHF. The CDR3 bases are TGCGCCAGCAGCCATCTTATTATCGGGACAGGGTTCCCCAATCAGCCCCAGCATTTT. The chain couples TRBV5-1 to TRBJ1-5; 9 bases fit TRBD1. The V gene end was trimmed by 4 bases and the J gene end by 3 bases; junction bases not matched to a gene: 17. Germline V gives CDR1 SGHRS, CDR2 YFSETQ. There are 19 residues in the CDR3.

The V and J genes are TRBV2 and TRBJ1-1, with D possibly TRBD1 on 5 matching bases. The V gene lost 4 bases and the J gene lost 4 bases, with 13 bases spanning the gap. The CDR3 sequence is 14 residues long. Germline CDR1 and CDR2: SNHLY and FYNNEI. The CDR3 loop reads CASSVPWGGTEAFF. CDR3 nucleotides: TGTGCCAGCAGTGTCCCCTGGGGGGGCACTGAAGCTTTCTTT.

Only a few counts were recorded for this clonotype. The chain combines TRBV12-3 or TRBV12-4 with TRBJ1-2; possibly TRBD1 for D (5 bases). The CDR3 consists of 14 residues. Trimming left V 7 bases short and J 0 bases short, with 12 bases between. CDR3 DNA sequence: TGTGCCAGCATGGCAGGGAGGTCTAACTATGGCTACACCTTC. It is translated as CASMAGRSNYGYTF.

This clonotype was counted between two and nine times. The rearrangement joins TRBV4-1 to TRBJ1-5; 9 nucleotides agree with TRBD1. J lost 7 bases, V lost 1 base, and 11 bases had no gene match. Germline CDR1 reads MGHRA; CDR2 reads YSYEKL. The CDR3 has 17 amino acids. In DNA form, the CDR3 reads TGCGCCAGCAGCCAAGGGACAGGGGAGGGAGGAAGGCAGCCCCAGCATTTT. Translating gives CASSQGTGEGGRQPQHF.

This clonotype was detected only a few times. This CDR3 reads CSASGFGIGTLTNTEAFF. The DNA of the CDR3 is TGCAGTGCTAGTGGCTTTGGGATAGGGACACTGACGAACACTGAAGCTTTCTTT. The chain recombines TRBV20-1 with TRBJ1-1, with D perhaps matching TRBD1 (6 bases). V lost 3 bases, J lost 1 base, and 24 bases lay in between. Germline V gene sequence: CDR1 DFQATT, CDR2 SNEGSKA (reference sequence). This CDR3 contains 18 residues.

This chain uses TRBV3-1 with TRBJ2-2, with D possibly matching TRBD2 (6 bases). Per the germline V gene, CDR1 is LGHDT and CDR2 is YNNKEL (reference sequence). This CDR3 contains 15 residues. Deletions cut 2 bases from V and 1 base from J, with 8 bases between. CDR3 nucleotides: TGTGCCAGCAGCCAATGGGGGGAGAACACCGGGGAGCTGTTTTTT. This translates into CASSQWGENTGELFF.

This clonotype appeared many times. The V call is TRBV12-3 or TRBV12-4, the J call TRBJ1-5; perhaps TRBD1 as D (6 bases). The V gene lost 4 bases and the J gene lost 4 bases, with 14 bases spanning the gap. The CDR3 is 15 residues long. For the CDR3, the DNA is TGTGCCAGCAGTTCATTATTTACAGGGAATCAGCCCCAGCATTTT. This codes for CASSSLFTGNQPQHF.

The chain is built from TRBV7-6 and TRBJ1-1; 8 bases are a match to TRBD1. In germline, CDR1 is SGHVS, CDR2 FNYEAQ. The length of the CDR3 is 17 residues. After removal of 5 bases from V and 2 bases from J, the junction contained 13 bases not matched to a gene. In DNA form, the CDR3 reads TGTGCCAGCAGCCCAGGTGGAGGCAGGGGGCTTAACACTGAAGCTTTCTTT. This gives the protein CASSPGGGRGLNTEAFF.

The sample holds a few counts of this clonotype. The chain uses TRBV7-2 and TRBJ2-5; D call uncertain. Germline V CDR1 and CDR2: SGHTA, FQGNSA. Trimming cost V 4 bases and J 0 bases, with 3 bases left between them. The CDR3 extends over 12 amino acids. As DNA, the CDR3 is TGTGCCAGCAGCTCGTACCAAGAGACCCAGTACTTC. It is translated as CASSSYQETQYF.

V and J are TRBV3-1 and TRBJ1-6; TRBD1 matches at 8 bases. V lost 0 bases and J lost 6; bases outside the gene matches: 16. CDR1 and CDR2 (germline): LGHDT, YNNKEL (reference sequence). The CDR3 runs 20 residues. The CDR3 reads CASSQDGQGTFKAPNSPLHF. The CDR3 DNA sequence: TGTGCCAGCAGCCAAGATGGACAGGGAACTTTCAAGGCCCCTAATTCACCCCTCCACTTT.

This clonotype has only a few counts. V is TRBV21-1 and J is TRBJ1-2. TRBV21-1 is designated a pseudogene. There are 9 residues in the CDR3. The CDR3 sequence is CASHCLRTF. As DNA, the CDR3 is TGTGCCAGTCACTGCCTGCGGACCTTC.

The chain is built from TRBV9 and TRBJ2-5; 16 nucleotides align to TRBD2. V lost 4 bases to trimming and J lost 4 bases; unmatched junction nucleotides: 7. This CDR3 contains 17 residues. Germline CDR1 reads SGDLS; CDR2 reads YYNGEE. The CDR3, as DNA: TGTGCCAGCAGCTCGGGACTAGCGGGAGGGCCAGGAGAGACCCAGTACTTC. Its translation is CASSSGLAGGPGETQYF.

V gene TRBV5-1 combines with J gene TRBJ1-3; the D gene is possibly TRBD1 (5 bases). This CDR3 comprises 15 residues. Germline V gene lookup returns CDR1 SGHRS and CDR2 YFSETQ. V was clipped by 4 bases and J by 0 bases, with 11 bases between them. DNA for the CDR3: TGCGCCAGCAGCCCAGGGATTCTCTCTGGAAACACCATATATTTT. This sequence encodes CASSPGILSGNTIYF.

This clonotype was counted between two and nine times. The chain couples TRBV28 to TRBJ2-2; no definite D call. The germline V gene encodes CDR1 MDHEN and CDR2 SYDVKM. Deletions cut 6 bases from V and 0 bases from J, with 5 bases between. The CDR3 covers 13 residues. In nucleotides, the CDR3 is TGTGCCAGCAGGAACACGAACACCGGGGAGCTGTTTTTT. Amino acids: CASRNTNTGELFF. The whole variable domain, filled in from reference TRBV28 and TRBJ2-2, reads DVKVTQSSRYLVKRTGEKVFLECVQDMDHENMFWYRQDPGLGLRLIYFSYDVKMKEKGDIPEGYSVSREKKERFSLILESASTNQTSMYLCASRNTNTGELFFGEGSRLTVL.

The chain combines TRBV7-9 with TRBJ2-1; 7 nucleotides match TRBD2. CDR3 size: 14 residues. CDR1 is SEHNR, CDR2 FQNEAQ, per germline (reference sequence). The trim removed 3 bases at V and 12 bases at J, leaving 11 bases unmatched. The DNA for the CDR3 is TGTGCCAGCAGCTTTCGGAGTAGCGGGCGGAGGCAGTTCTTC. The encoded protein is CASSFRSSGRRQFF. Full variable domain (rest looked up from reference TRBV7-9 and TRBJ2-1): DTGVSQNPRHKITKRGQNVTFRCDPISEHNRLYWYRQTLGQGPEFLTYFQNEAQLEKSRLLSDRFSAERPKGSFSTLEIQRTEQGDSAMYLCASSFRSSGRRQFFGPGTRLTVL.

This sequence joins TRBV28 and TRBJ1-4; D might be TRBD1 (5 bases). The CDR3 consists of 12 residues. Germline CDR1 and CDR2: MDHEN and SYDVKM. V was clipped by 6 bases and J by 14 bases, with 16 bases between them. This CDR3 is CASSQNVEGLFF. The CDR3 nucleotides are TGTGCCAGCAGCCAAAATGTCGAGGGGCTGTTTTTT.

This clonotype came up many times. The V gene is TRBV5-8, the J gene TRBJ1-5, with TRBD1 identical over 7 bases. Germline lookup yields CDR1 SGHTS and CDR2 YDEGEE. The CDR3 consists of 15 residues. Trimming cost V 2 bases and J 1 base; bases outside gene matches: 3. CDR3 bases: TGTGCCAGCAGCTTTACAGGGGTAAGCAATCAGCCCCAGCATTTT. Its translation: CASSFTGVSNQPQHF.

This chain connects TRBV18 to TRBJ1-1; TRBD1 might be the D (5 bases). Germline CDR1 KGHSH, CDR2 LQKENI. Trimming shortened V by 8 bases and J by 1 base, and 8 bases separated the two germline ends. The CDR3 is 12 amino acids. CDR3 in DNA: TGTGCCAGCACTGGGGGGAACACTGAAGCTTTCTTT. It translates to CASTGGNTEAFF.

This clonotype occurred a few times. The J gene is TRBJ1-1, the V gene TRBV18; D call uncertain. The length of the CDR3 is 13 residues. Looked up from germline, CDR1 is KGHSH and CDR2 is LQKENI. The V gene lost 2 bases and the J gene lost 1 base, with 5 bases spanning the gap. CDR3 in DNA: TGTGCCAGCTCACCAAACGGGAACACTGAAGCTTTCTTT. Translated, it gives CASSPNGNTEAFF.

The chain joins TRBV12-3 or TRBV12-4 to TRBJ2-2; 8 bases are shared with TRBD1. With 5 bases clipped from V and 6 bases from J, the junction kept 2 bases outside the gene matches. The CDR3 spans 13 residues. The CDR3 protein is CASSLGQAGELFF. The CDR3 region has the DNA TGTGCCAGCAGTCTGGGACAGGCCGGGGAGCTGTTTTTT.